The 28 T cell receptor beta chains below all came from one sample that was sequenced in a study of control samples from healthy donors and cancer patients (TCRdb year 2020). Libraries came from the immunoSEQ multiplex PCR assay. TCRdb obtained this table from immuneACCESS and retained in-frame rearrangements with V and J assigned. These tables miss some clones; where compared with another copy, unresolved V genes account for less than half of the shortfall, and the remainder is unexplained. This sample holds about 89,000 clones; approximately 81% were observed only once. Less than 2.5% of the sample rests with the top ten. Sequencing was carried out using blood. Source of these receptors: a woman between 35 and 50 years old in good health.

The rearrangement uses TRBV7-2 and TRBJ2-3, with TRBD2 matching over 10 bases. Per germline, CDR1 SGHTA and CDR2 FQGNSA. The J segment lost 3 bases and the V segment lost 5 bases, leaving 11 bases of the junction unmatched. The CDR3 is made up of 17 amino acids. The CDR3 coding sequence is TGTGCCAGCAGCCCCGGCGGGGGTAGCGGGGGGACAGATACGCAGTATTTT. This encodes CASSPGGGSGGTDTQYF.

This clone was seen a single time. The J gene is TRBJ2-7, the V gene TRBV6-5; D not certain. V lost 6 bases and J 3 bases, leaving 18 bases between the germline ends. The germline gives CDR1 MNHEY, CDR2 SVGAGI. This CDR3 is 15 amino acids long. For the CDR3, the DNA is TGTGCCAGCAGCGCCCTCCCGGGCTCGTTCTACGAGCAGTACTTC. Its protein product is CASSALPGSFYEQYF.

V gene TRBV9 combines with J gene TRBJ2-1; 9 bases are shared with TRBD2. Germline CDR1 SGDLS, CDR2 YYNGEE. The CDR3 has 14 residues. J lost 7 bases, V lost 7 bases, and 9 bases had no gene match. This CDR3 reads CASAPLAGRNEQFF. The CDR3 DNA is TGTGCCAGCGCCCCCCTAGCGGGGCGGAATGAGCAGTTCTTC.

The genes are TRBV9 and TRBJ2-1; D remains unclear. Trimming cost V 1 base and J 5 bases, with 13 bases left between them. The CDR3 consists of 15 residues. Per germline, CDR1 SGDLS and CDR2 YYNGEE. The CDR3 DNA follows: TGTGCCAGCAGCGTAAACTCCAGATTTGACAATGAGCAGTTCTTC. This translates into CASSVNSRFDNEQFF. Full variable domain (remainder filled in from reference TRBV9 and TRBJ2-1): DSGVTQTPKHLITATGQRVTLRCSPRSGDLSVYWYQQSLDQGLQFLIQYYNGEERAKGNILERFSAQQFPDLHSELNLSSLELGDSALYFCASSVNSRFDNEQFFGPGTRLTVL.

This chain connects TRBV19 to TRBJ2-2, with TRBD2 identical over 7 bases. Trimming cost V 5 bases and J 0 bases; bases outside gene matches: 3. From germline, CDR1 is LNHDA and CDR2 SQIVND (reference sequence). There are 15 residues in the CDR3. The CDR3 region has the DNA TGTGCCAGTAGTGAACGGGGGGCGAACACCGGGGAGCTGTTTTTT. It specifies CASSERGANTGELFF.

This chain links TRBV12-3 or TRBV12-4 with TRBJ2-5, with D hard to call. The CDR3 spans 13 residues. V was clipped by 1 base and J by 3 bases, with 6 bases between them. CDR3: CASSLGRKETQYF. Here the CDR3 DNA reads TGTGCCAGCAGTTTAGGCCGCAAAGAGACCCAGTACTTC.

A few counts support this clone. The chain couples TRBV30 to TRBJ2-7; D is ambiguous. Trimming removed 2 bases at V and 2 bases at J, with 10 bases between. This CDR3 is built from 13 residues. Germline V gene sequence: CDR1 GTSNPN, CDR2 SVGIG (reference sequence). The CDR3 DNA reads TGTGCCTGGAGTATCGCGAACCCCTACGAGCAGTACTTC. This gives the protein CAWSIANPYEQYF.

The chain recombines TRBV6-6 with TRBJ2-7, with D hard to call. Germline lookup yields CDR1 MNHNY and CDR2 SVGAGI (reference sequence). Trimming took off 2 bases at V and 0 bases at J, with 8 bases between the two ends. This CDR3 is built from 14 residues. CDR3 region: CASSYVSDSYEQYF. The CDR3 region has the DNA TGTGCCAGCAGTTACGTGTCAGACTCCTACGAGCAGTACTTC.

This chain links TRBV2 with TRBJ2-1; TRBD2 matches 8 bases. The CDR3 totals 15 residues. CDR1 is SNHLY, CDR2 FYNNEI, per germline. With V trimmed by 3 bases and J by 9 bases, 10 bases remained unmatched. The CDR3 nucleotides are TGTGCCAGCAGTGAGCTTTCCGGGGGGGCAATTGAGCAGTTCTTC. It encodes CASSELSGGAIEQFF.

The J gene is TRBJ1-5, the V gene TRBV18, with 7 bases aligning to TRBD1. This CDR3 contains 13 residues. Losses at the gene ends were 8 bases for V and 4 bases for J; bases not matched to a gene: 5. Germline CDR1 KGHSH, CDR2 LQKENI. CDR3 sequence: CASAGQPNQPQHF. The CDR3 nucleotides are TGTGCCAGCGCGGGACAGCCAAATCAGCCCCAGCATTTT.

This sequence joins TRBV7-2 and TRBJ2-7; D ambiguous. V gave up 4 bases and J gave up 2 bases, with 9 bases separating them. The CDR3 is made up of 13 amino acids. Germline CDR1 SGHTA, CDR2 FQGNSA. CDR3 sequence (DNA): TGTGCCAGCAGCTCGCAACCAGCCTACGAGCAGTACTTC. This encodes CASSSQPAYEQYF.

This clone has a handful of counts. The chain employs TRBV2 and TRBJ1-6; the match to TRBD1 covers 7 bases. After removal of 5 bases from V and 7 bases from J, the junction contained 14 bases not matched to a gene. Per the germline V gene, CDR1 is SNHLY and CDR2 is FYNNEI. The CDR3 contains 17 residues. As DNA, the CDR3 is TGTGCCAGCAGTCCGCCCCCACAGGGGATAGAGAATTCACCCCTCCACTTT. The encoded protein is CASSPPPQGIENSPLHF.

The chain couples TRBV27 to TRBJ1-2; 8 positions match TRBD1. V was clipped by 7 bases and J by 1 base; unmatched bases: 8. The CDR3 loop spans 15 amino acids. Germline loops: CDR1 MNHEY, CDR2 SMNVEV (reference sequence). CDR3 in amino acids: CASNPTGGLNYGYTF. The DNA of the CDR3 is TGTGCCAGCAACCCTACAGGGGGGCTTAACTATGGCTACACCTTC.

This chain connects TRBV10-3 to TRBJ1-3, with D unclear. Germline CDR1 and CDR2: ENHRY and SYGVKD. The CDR3 length is 16 residues. The germline V and J ends were trimmed by 3 bases and 4 bases, with 16 bases remaining between them. The CDR3 DNA sequence: TGTGCCATCAGTGACACTGCCGGGGTTGCAGGAAACACCATATATTTT. Translating gives CAISDTAGVAGNTIYF.

The chain links TRBV5-3 to TRBJ2-5; 10 bases are a match to TRBD2. TRBV5-3 is an ORF for which the function is uncertain. V shed 0 bases, J shed 1 base, and the junction held 3 bases outside the gene matches. The CDR3 has 16 amino acids. The chain's CDR3 is CARSLDLAGAQETQYF. DNA for the CDR3: TGTGCCAGAAGCTTGGATCTAGCGGGGGCCCAAGAGACCCAGTACTTC.

The V gene is TRBV4-3, the J gene TRBJ1-3, with 9 nucleotides matching TRBD1. V lost 4 bases, J lost 6 bases, and 10 bases stayed unmatched. Germline V gene sequence: CDR1 LGHNA, CDR2 YSLEER. This CDR3 has 16 residues. The CDR3 DNA follows: TGCGCCAGCAGCCGCAACTTACAGGGGGCGGAAAACACCATATATTTT. This codes for CASSRNLQGAENTIYF.

The J gene is TRBJ2-1, the V gene TRBV24-1, with D perhaps matching TRBD1 (6 bases). The V end was cut by 4 bases, the J end by 9 bases, with 12 bases between. The CDR3 runs to 13 residues. Germline lookup yields CDR1 KGHDR and CDR2 SFDVKD. CDR3 nucleotides: TGTGCCACCAGTGAGTACAGGGACGCTGAGCAGTTCTTC. This translates into CATSEYRDAEQFF.

This clone was seen just once. V usage is TRBV7-3 and J usage is TRBJ2-2; tentative D call: TRBD1 (6 bases). The CDR3 runs 18 residues. Trimming left V 0 bases short and J 1 base short, with 15 bases between. The V gene's germline CDR1 is SGHTA and CDR2 FQGTGA. CDR3 in DNA: TGTGCCAGCAGCTTAACGCTGGGACAAATCCAGAACACCGGGGAGCTGTTTTTT. Residues: CASSLTLGQIQNTGELFF. The full variable domain, completed using reference TRBV7-3 and TRBJ2-2, is GAGVSQTPSNKVTEKGKYVELRCDPISGHTALYWYRQSLGQGPEFLIYFQGTGAADDSGLPNDRFFAVRPEGSVSTLKIQRTERGDSAVYLCASSLTLGQIQNTGELFFGEGSRLTVL.

The chain links TRBV29-1 to TRBJ1-4; D call uncertain. Germline values: CDR1 SQVTM, CDR2 ANQGSEA. CDR3 size: 11 residues. V lost 4 bases, J lost 7 bases, and 7 bases lay in between. The DNA for the CDR3 is TGCAGCGTTGGGACGGTTGAAAAACTGTTTTTT. Its translation: CSVGTVEKLFF.

The chain joins TRBV6-6 to TRBJ2-1; the D is unclear. The CDR3 runs 12 residues. V shed 4 bases and J shed 4 bases, with 5 bases lying between them. Germline V gene sequence: CDR1 MNHNY, CDR2 SVGAGI (reference sequence). Here the CDR3 DNA reads TGTGCCAGCAGTTGGGATTACAATGAGCAGTTCTTC. This sequence encodes CASSWDYNEQFF.

The rearrangement joins TRBV7-8 to TRBJ1-2, with D unresolved. The CDR3 totals 14 residues. V was trimmed by 5 bases and J by 5 bases, leaving 15 bases between them. Germline CDR1 reads SGHVS; CDR2 reads FQNEAQ. The CDR3 DNA reads TGTGCCAGCAGCCCCCGCGAGGACGCTTATGGCTACACCTTC. Encoded protein: CASSPREDAYGYTF.

The chain combines TRBV27 with TRBJ1-2; 8 bases match TRBD1. The V gene end was trimmed by 3 bases and the J gene end by 4 bases; junction bases not matched to a gene: 7. This CDR3 has 15 amino acids. CDR1 is MNHEY and CDR2 is SMNVEV in the germline V gene (reference sequence). The CDR3 region has the DNA TGTGCCAGCAGTTTCAACGGACAGGGCGCCTATGGCTACACCTTC. Amino acid sequence: CASSFNGQGAYGYTF.

V and J are TRBV7-9 and TRBJ2-7; 7 bases align to TRBD1. The CDR3 runs 15 residues. Germline V gene lookup returns CDR1 SEHNR and CDR2 FQNEAQ (reference sequence). V shed 0 bases, J shed 0 bases, and the junction held 2 bases outside the gene matches. The CDR3 is CASSLAGTDSYEQYF. The CDR3 region has the DNA TGTGCCAGCAGCTTAGCGGGGACAGACTCCTACGAGCAGTACTTC.

The V and J genes are TRBV4-3 and TRBJ2-1; D is unclear. This CDR3 contains 15 residues. Deletions cut 0 bases from V and 2 bases from J, with 8 bases between. In germline, CDR1 is LGHNA, CDR2 YSLEER. The CDR3 here is CASSQEGRAYNEQFF. The CDR3 DNA is TGCGCCAGCAGCCAAGAAGGACGAGCCTACAATGAGCAGTTCTTC.

The rearrangement joins TRBV5-4 to TRBJ2-2; 7 bases are shared with TRBD1. Trimming took 10 bases from V and 1 from J; bases not matched to a gene: 4. The CDR3 has 13 residues. Germline-derived CDR1 and CDR2 are SGHNT and YYREEE (reference sequence). The CDR3 DNA reads as TGTGCCTGCCGGGACAGGAACACCGGGGAGCTGTTTTTT. Its protein is CACRDRNTGELFF.

The chain employs TRBV10-1 and TRBJ2-3; perhaps TRBD2 as D (7 bases). Germline V CDR1 and CDR2: WNHNN, SYGVQD (reference sequence). CDR3 length: 14 residues. V was clipped by 6 bases and J by 2 bases, with 12 bases between them. The CDR3 sequence: CASSRGALTDTQYF. CDR3 sequence (DNA): TGCGCCAGCAGCCGGGGGGCCCTCACAGATACGCAGTATTTT.

V is TRBV24-1 and J is TRBJ1-5; D ambiguous. Germline V CDR1 and CDR2: KGHDR, SFDVKD. The CDR3 covers 15 residues. Trimming cost V 3 bases and J 9 bases, with 17 bases left between them. The CDR3 DNA follows: TGTGCCACCAGTGATCGGCAGGACCTTAACGGGCCCCAGCATTTT. This translates into CATSDRQDLNGPQHF.

V is TRBV6-5 and J is TRBJ2-7, with 7 bases aligning to TRBD1. The CDR3 runs to 13 residues. The germline CDR1 and CDR2 sequences are MNHEY and SVGAGI. V shed 4 bases, J shed 3 bases, and the junction held 3 bases outside the gene matches. The CDR3 DNA follows: TGTGCCAGCAGTTGGGACAGCCGCTACGAGCAGTACTTC. Translating gives CASSWDSRYEQYF.